Each of the 5 T cell receptor beta chains below was sequenced from the same sample in a study of blood T cell repertoires in COVID-19. Profiling relied on immunoSEQ multiplex PCR, and the TCRdb table lists in-frame clones only, not all of them. Among 350,000 to 450,000 clones listed, about 88% were seen once. The sequencing input was PBMCs or T cells enriched from blood (not recorded which). The receptors here all came from a woman aged 18 to 35 who had been exposed to COVID-19.

This chain connects TRBV6-5 to TRBJ2-7; no clear D. V was pared by 0 bases and J by 4 bases, with 13 bases between. Germline V CDR1 and CDR2: MNHEY, SVGAGI. There are 15 residues in the CDR3. This CDR3 is CASSYSWSRKYEQYF. CDR3 nucleotides: TGTGCCAGCAGTTACTCTTGGAGTAGGAAATACGAGCAGTACTTC.

The chain joins TRBV28 to TRBJ1-1; D remains unclear. This CDR3 spans 13 amino acids. Germline V gene data show CDR1 as MDHEN and CDR2 as SYDVKM. V was clipped by 3 bases and J by 1 base, with 6 bases between them. CDR3 coding DNA: TGTGCCAGCAGTTTCCCCTCGAACACTGAAGCTTTCTTT. Translating it yields CASSFPSNTEAFF.

This chain uses TRBV19 with TRBJ1-1; D gene uncertain. Germline V gene data show CDR1 as LNHDA and CDR2 as SQIVND (reference sequence). V was clipped by 4 bases and J by 3 bases, with 6 bases between them. The CDR3 has 12 amino acids. CDR3 residues: CASSRGDTEAFF. Here the CDR3 DNA reads TGTGCCAGTAGTAGAGGTGACACTGAAGCTTTCTTT.

The V and J genes are TRBV7-2 and TRBJ2-3; 8 nucleotides line up with TRBD2. CDR1 and CDR2 from the germline V gene are SGHTA and FQGNSA. This CDR3 comprises 15 residues. V lost 5 bases and J lost 8; bases outside the gene matches: 12. CDR3 loop: CASSPGTRVIGTQYF. The CDR3 coding sequence is TGTGCCAGCAGCCCCGGGACTAGAGTTATAGGTACGCAGTATTTT.

The chain combines TRBV6-5 with TRBJ2-1; 7 nucleotides agree with TRBD2. Germline lookup yields CDR1 MNHEY and CDR2 SVGAGI. The CDR3 sequence is 14 residues long. The V segment lost 8 bases and the J segment 6 bases; nucleotides outside the gene matches: 10. The DNA of the CDR3 is TGTGCCAGCGAGCGGGACCCCGGGAGCAATGAGCAGTTCTTC. Translation gives CASERDPGSNEQFF.